The next 30 T cell receptor beta chains were all read from a single sample in a study of T cell repertoires and HLA-DP antigens. Here immunoSEQ multiplex PCR was the method, and the copy in TCRdb shows in-frame clones only, minus some. The table lists about 89,000 clones, roughly 86% of them singletons. No cognate antigen is known for these TCRs. The sequenced sample consisted of CD4+ T cells from PBMCs. The receptor set was obtained from a man aged 45 to 65 in good health and CMV-seronegative.

The chain has TRBV29-1 and TRBJ2-5; TRBD1 matches 7 bases. Germline CDR1 is SQVTM and CDR2 is ANQGSEA. The CDR3 totals 14 residues. With V trimmed by 3 bases and J by 5 bases, 9 bases remained unmatched. The CDR3 is CSVDSTGVYETQYF. The CDR3 DNA reads TGCAGCGTTGATTCTACAGGGGTTTATGAGACCCAGTACTTC.

V is TRBV5-1 and J is TRBJ1-1, with D perhaps TRBD1 (5 bases). V was cut by 4 bases and J by 5 bases, with 15 bases left in between. Germline assignment: CDR1 SGHRS and CDR2 YFSETQ. This CDR3 has 14 residues. The CDR3 DNA follows: TGCGCCAGCAGCCCTGTCGGGGGAGGGACTGAAGCTTTCTTT. Amino acid sequence: CASSPVGGGTEAFF.

J is TRBJ2-5 and V is TRBV5-1, with 8 bases aligning to TRBD1. In germline, CDR1 is SGHRS, CDR2 YFSETQ. The CDR3 loop spans 14 amino acids. Trimming took 9 bases from V and 5 from J; bases not matched to a gene: 12. CDR3 nucleotide sequence: TGCGCCACCAGGTCAGGGGGCTTGTTCGAGACCCAGTACTTC. It specifies CATRSGGLFETQYF.

The chain employs TRBV28 and TRBJ1-5; 12 nucleotides match TRBD1. The length of the CDR3 is 15 residues. Germline V gives CDR1 MDHEN, CDR2 SYDVKM. Unmatched junction bases numbered 6, after V lost 10 bases and J lost 2 bases. The CDR3 DNA is TGTGCCACAGAGGGACAGGGGGCTGGCAATCAGCCCCAGCATTTT. It codes for CATEGQGAGNQPQHF.

The chain recombines TRBV7-8 with TRBJ1-2, with TRBD1 as a possible D gene (5 bases). The CDR3 length is 16 residues. Germline CDR1 and CDR2: SGHVS and FQNEAQ. V was cut by 5 bases and J by 6 bases, with 22 bases left in between. Here the CDR3 reads CASSPTLGGARNGYTF. As DNA, the CDR3 is TGTGCCAGCAGCCCCACGTTAGGAGGGGCGAGGAATGGCTACACCTTC. Using reference TRBV7-8 and TRBJ1-2 for the parts outside the CDR3, the full variable domain is GAGVSQSPRYKVAKRGQDVALRCDPISGHVSLFWYQQALGQGPEFLTYFQNEAQLDKSGLPSDRFFAERPEGSVSTLKIQRTQQEDSAVYLCASSPTLGGARNGYTFGSGTRLTVV.

The V call is TRBV5-1, the J call TRBJ2-3, with TRBD2 matching over 10 bases. The J segment lost 2 bases and the V segment lost 5 bases, leaving 5 bases of the junction unmatched. In germline, CDR1 is SGHRS, CDR2 YFSETQ. The CDR3 runs 15 residues. CDR3 nucleotide sequence: TGCGCCAGCAGGGCAGCGGGGGGGCACACAGATACGCAGTATTTT. Translation gives CASRAAGGHTDTQYF.

V usage is TRBV7-3 and J usage is TRBJ2-2, with D possibly matching TRBD1 (6 bases). CDR3 length equals 15 residues. Germline V gene data show CDR1 as SGHTA and CDR2 as FQGTGA. V dropped 3 bases and J dropped 4 bases, with 12 bases sitting between them. Here the CDR3 reads CASSLGRGSTGELFF. In nucleotides, the CDR3 is TGTGCCAGCAGCTTGGGCAGGGGAAGCACCGGGGAGCTGTTTTTT.

The chain employs TRBV7-9 and TRBJ2-3, with D hard to call. The germline V gene encodes CDR1 SEHNR and CDR2 FQNEAQ (reference sequence). This CDR3 has 14 amino acids. V was pared by 8 bases and J by 2 bases, with 14 bases between. The CDR3 sequence is CASQKEPFTDTQYF. The CDR3 nucleotides are TGTGCCAGCCAAAAAGAACCCTTCACAGATACGCAGTATTTT.

The chain combines TRBV21-1 with TRBJ2-1; the D call TRBD2 from the table was never checked on the DNA. TRBV21-1 is a known pseudogene. The CDR3 loop spans 18 amino acids. Written as DNA, the CDR3 is TGTGCCAGCAGGGGGAAGAATTTGGGCTCAAAGCGGATGTATGAGCAGTTCTTC. This gives the protein CASRGKNLGSKRMYEQFF.

This sequence joins TRBV4-3 and TRBJ1-2, with 8 nucleotides matching TRBD1. CDR1 and CDR2 from the germline V gene are LGHNA and YSLEER. The CDR3 loop spans 14 amino acids. V lost 2 bases to trimming and J lost 4 bases; unmatched junction nucleotides: 3. The CDR3 bases are TGCGCCAGCAGCCAAACAGGGGGGATCTATGGCTACACCTTC. It is translated as CASSQTGGIYGYTF.

CDR3 protein: CASYATGLINQPQHF. The CDR3 coding sequence is TGTGCCAGCTACGCGACGGGGTTAATTAATCAGCCCCAGCATTTT. The chain joins TRBV28 to TRBJ1-5; D is unclear. The germline gives CDR1 MDHEN, CDR2 SYDVKM. Trimming removed 8 bases at V and 4 bases at J, with 18 bases between. This CDR3 spans 15 amino acids.

This chain joins TRBV19 and TRBJ2-4; 8 nucleotides agree with TRBD1. Germline V gene data show CDR1 as LNHDA and CDR2 as SQIVND (reference sequence). The V gene end was trimmed by 6 bases and the J gene end by 7 bases; junction bases not matched to a gene: 8. The CDR3 spans 14 residues. The CDR3 loop reads CASRRQGKGNIQYF. The CDR3 nucleotides read TGTGCCAGTAGGCGACAGGGGAAAGGGAACATTCAGTACTTC.

CDR3 DNA sequence: TGTGCCAGCAGTCGACTCAGCACAGATACGCAGTATTTT. Translated, it gives CASSRLSTDTQYF. J is TRBJ2-3 and V is TRBV28; the D is unclear. Germline CDR1 and CDR2: MDHEN and SYDVKM. This CDR3 has 13 amino acids. Trimming removed 5 bases from V and 0 bases from J, with 6 bases in between.

The rearrangement uses TRBV6-5 and TRBJ1-1; 9 bases match TRBD1. V shed 4 bases, J shed 7 bases, and the junction held 10 bases outside the gene matches. CDR3 length equals 15 residues. Germline V gene lookup returns CDR1 MNHEY and CDR2 SVGAGI. CDR3 in DNA: TGTGCCAGCAGTTCGGCGGACAGGGGTTTAGGTGAAGCTTTCTTT. Residues: CASSSADRGLGEAFF.

The CDR3 loop reads CASSLATGGRRTEAFF. CDR3 sequence (DNA): TGCGCCAGCAGCTTGGCGACAGGGGGGAGACGGACTGAAGCTTTCTTT. The chain uses TRBV5-1 and TRBJ1-1, with 9 bases fitting TRBD1. The length of the CDR3 is 16 residues. The J segment lost 5 bases and the V segment lost 0 bases, leaving 8 bases of the junction unmatched. Germline V gene sequence: CDR1 SGHRS, CDR2 YFSETQ.

This clone has more than one count but fewer than ten. The J gene is TRBJ1-6, the V gene TRBV9, with 7 bases aligning to TRBD1. Per germline, CDR1 SGDLS and CDR2 YYNGEE. The CDR3 is 16 amino acids. The V and J ends lost 4 bases and 5 bases, in that order; junction bases with no gene match: 9. The CDR3 spells CASSPDPGQHNSPLHF. CDR3 DNA: TGTGCCAGCAGCCCAGATCCGGGACAGCATAATTCACCCCTCCACTTT.

The chain is built from TRBV2 and TRBJ2-5; 7 positions match TRBD2. The CDR3 consists of 12 residues. Germline assignment: CDR1 SNHLY and CDR2 FYNNEI. Trimming removed 6 bases from V and 4 bases from J; junction bases left unmatched: 2. In nucleotides, the CDR3 is TGTGCCAGCAGGGTAGCGGGAGAGACCCAGTACTTC. It encodes CASRVAGETQYF.

The chain uses TRBV15 and TRBJ2-2; 11 nucleotides align to TRBD2. Germline CDR1 LNHNV, CDR2 YYDKDF (reference sequence). The CDR3 loop spans 19 amino acids. V shed 0 bases and J 0 bases; nucleotides not matched to a gene: 6. CDR3 in DNA: TGTGCCACCAGCAGAGATCGTAAGACTAGCGGGACGAACACCGGGGAGCTGTTTTTT. Its translation: CATSRDRKTSGTNTGELFF.

This clone was counted a few times. This chain joins TRBV5-5 and TRBJ1-2; D is ambiguous. V was pared by 0 bases and J by 4 bases, with 10 bases between. Per the germline V gene, CDR1 is SGHKS and CDR2 is YYEKEE (reference sequence). This CDR3 contains 14 residues. In nucleotides, the CDR3 is TGTGCCAGCAGCTTGGGATCCGCCGCCTATGGCTACACCTTC. Translated: CASSLGSAAYGYTF.

This clone is medium-sized (0.01 to 0.1%) in the sample. This chain links TRBV5-4 with TRBJ1-1; 7 bases are shared with TRBD1. V lost 3 bases to trimming and J lost 4 bases; unmatched junction nucleotides: 9. The CDR3 spans 15 residues. Germline V CDR1 and CDR2: SGHNT, YYREEE (reference sequence). The CDR3 loop reads CASSSPTGQGTEAFF. The CDR3 DNA reads TGTGCCAGCAGCTCGCCGACAGGGCAGGGCACTGAAGCTTTCTTT. The entire variable domain, with the rest obtained from reference TRBV5-4 and TRBJ1-1, is as follows: ETGVTQSPTHLIKTRGQQVTLRCSSQSGHNTVSWYQQALGQGPQFIFQYYREEENGRGNFPPRFSGLQFPNYSSELNVNALELDDSALYLCASSSPTGQGTEAFFGQGTRLTVV.

This clone is a singleton in its sample. The chain couples TRBV6-6 to TRBJ1-1; perhaps TRBD1 as D (5 bases). This CDR3 region has 14 residues. Trimming cost V 2 bases and J 0 bases, with 7 bases left between them. Germline V gives CDR1 MNHNY, CDR2 SVGAGI (reference sequence). For the CDR3, the DNA is TGTGCCAGCAGTTACGGGACGCTGAACACTGAAGCTTTCTTT. Translated, it gives CASSYGTLNTEAFF.

The rearrangement joins TRBV11-1 to TRBJ2-1; the D is unclear. The germline V gene has CDR1 SGHAT and CDR2 FQDESV (reference sequence). The CDR3 has 13 amino acids. Trimming took 8 bases from V and 6 from J, leaving 14 bases between them. The CDR3 loop reads CASGVEAANEQFF. In DNA, the CDR3 is TGTGCCAGCGGTGTTGAGGCCGCCAATGAGCAGTTCTTC.

V and J are TRBV15 and TRBJ2-7; tentative D call: TRBD2 (6 bases). Germline V gene lookup returns CDR1 LNHNV and CDR2 YYDKDF (reference sequence). This CDR3 contains 15 residues. The germline V and J ends were trimmed by 1 base and 3 bases, with 13 bases remaining between them. CDR3 amino acids: CATSRVGSGSYEQYF. The CDR3 nucleotides are TGTGCCACCAGCAGAGTCGGGAGCGGAAGCTACGAGCAGTACTTC.

The chain is built from TRBV18 and TRBJ1-3; D is undetermined. CDR1 and CDR2 from the germline V gene are KGHSH and LQKENI. There are 15 residues in the CDR3. Trimming stripped 5 bases from V and 7 bases from J, with 18 bases between. The CDR3 DNA is TGTGCCAGCTCAAACGGGCCGCCAAACGGGAACACCATATATTTT. Encoded protein: CASSNGPPNGNTIYF.

The rearrangement links TRBV11-3 to TRBJ2-1; the match to TRBD1 covers 8 bases. The CDR3 runs to 17 residues. Germline V CDR1 and CDR2: SGHNT, YENEEA. Trimming cost V 5 bases and J 7 bases; bases outside gene matches: 16. The CDR3 spells CASSSLNAQGARNEQFF. CDR3 sequence (DNA): TGTGCCAGCAGCAGCTTAAATGCCCAGGGGGCCCGAAATGAGCAGTTCTTC.

This sequence joins TRBV6-1 and TRBJ2-1; D is unclear. The CDR3 has 14 residues. The germline V and J ends were trimmed by 2 bases and 12 bases, with 17 bases remaining between them. Germline CDR1 reads MNHNS; CDR2 reads SASEGT. The CDR3 spells CASSEYTEPRVQFF. CDR3 sequence (DNA): TGTGCCAGCAGTGAATACACAGAACCAAGGGTGCAGTTCTTC.

The chain employs TRBV15 and TRBJ1-5; D possibly corresponds to TRBD1 (6 bases). In germline, CDR1 is LNHNV, CDR2 YYDKDF (reference sequence). The CDR3 sequence is 17 residues long. The V and J ends lost 2 bases and 2 bases respectively, with 16 bases between them. This chain's CDR3 is CATSRTPAQGGNQPQHF. Here the CDR3 DNA reads TGTGCCACCAGCAGAACTCCGGCACAGGGTGGCAATCAGCCCCAGCATTTT.

The chain is built from TRBV9 and TRBJ1-1, with no clear D. Germline V lookup: CDR1 SGDLS, CDR2 YYNGEE. V lost 1 base, J lost 2 bases, and 21 bases lay in between. The CDR3 totals 18 residues. CDR3 region: CASSVSQAGPGKNTEAFF. The CDR3 region has the DNA TGTGCCAGCAGCGTATCCCAGGCAGGACCGGGGAAAAACACTGAAGCTTTCTTT.

This clone turned up a few times. J is TRBJ1-1 and V is TRBV6-5, with 7 nucleotides matching TRBD1. Per the germline V gene, CDR1 is MNHEY and CDR2 is SVGAGI. CDR3 length equals 13 residues. The trim removed 6 bases at V and 1 base at J, leaving 2 bases unmatched. The DNA for the CDR3 is TGTGCCAGCAGGGGGACAGCGAACACTGAAGCTTTCTTT. Amino acids: CASRGTANTEAFF.

The J gene is TRBJ1-5, the V gene TRBV19, with 8 bases lining up with TRBD1. Germline CDR1 and CDR2: LNHDA and SQIVND (reference sequence). V lost 3 bases to trimming and J lost 7 bases; unmatched junction nucleotides: 8. This CDR3 is 15 amino acids long. CDR3 nucleotides: TGTGCCAGTAGTATCGCAACAGGGGGGACCCAGCCCCAGCATTTT. Protein sequence: CASSIATGGTQPQHF.